This TCR beta chain was documented in a study of cytomegalovirus exposure and HLA in healthy donors. Germline V lookup: CDR1 SGHRS, CDR2 YFSETQ. This CDR3 spans 14 amino acids. V was shortened by 5 bases and J by 7 bases, with 16 bases between the two germline ends. The study, taken as a whole, reports: Reports showed the classifier diagnosing cytomegalovirus status with high specificity and sensitivity. The majority of TCR sequences were rare, yet some public TCRs appeared in many donors.

Sequenced by immunoSEQ multiplex PCR; TCRdb stores in-frame clones only, minus some. This table has about 120,000 clones, 88% appearing once. A note on this clone: Its antigen is unknown.

J is TRBJ2-1 and V is TRBV5-1; possible D gene TRBD1, 5 bases. The sequence was collected from a woman aged 18-29 years in good health and CMV-seropositive. The sample consisted of PBMCs. The CDR3, as DNA: TGCGCCAGCAGGGCATGGACAACGGCGAATGAGCAGTTCTTC. This encodes CASRAWTTANEQFF.